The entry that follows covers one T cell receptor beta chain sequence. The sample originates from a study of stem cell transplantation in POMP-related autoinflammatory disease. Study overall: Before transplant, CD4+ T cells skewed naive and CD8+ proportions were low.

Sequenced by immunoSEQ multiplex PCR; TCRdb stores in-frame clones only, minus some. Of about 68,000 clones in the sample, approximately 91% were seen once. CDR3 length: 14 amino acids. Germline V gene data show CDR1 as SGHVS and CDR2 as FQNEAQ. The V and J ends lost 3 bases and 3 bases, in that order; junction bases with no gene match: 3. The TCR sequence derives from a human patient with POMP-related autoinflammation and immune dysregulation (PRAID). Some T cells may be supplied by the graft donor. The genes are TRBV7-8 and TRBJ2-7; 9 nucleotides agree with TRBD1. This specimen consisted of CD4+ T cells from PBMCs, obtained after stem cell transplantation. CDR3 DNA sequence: TGTGCCAGCAGCTTGGGGGACAGGGTCTACGAGCAGTACTTC. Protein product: CASSLGDRVYEQYF.